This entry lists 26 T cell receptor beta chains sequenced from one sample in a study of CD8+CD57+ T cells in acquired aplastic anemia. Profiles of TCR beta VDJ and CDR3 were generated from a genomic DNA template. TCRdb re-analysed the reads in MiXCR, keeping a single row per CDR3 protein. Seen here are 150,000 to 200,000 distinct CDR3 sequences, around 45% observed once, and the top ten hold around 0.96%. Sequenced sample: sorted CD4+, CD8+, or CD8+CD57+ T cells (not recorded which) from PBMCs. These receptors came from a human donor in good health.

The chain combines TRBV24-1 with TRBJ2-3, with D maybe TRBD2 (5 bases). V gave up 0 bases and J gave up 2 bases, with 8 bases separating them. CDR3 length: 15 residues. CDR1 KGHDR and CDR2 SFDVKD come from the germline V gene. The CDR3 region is CATSDLGLPTDTQYF. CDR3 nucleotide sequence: TGTGCCACCAGTGATTTGGGACTGCCCACAGATACGCAGTATTTT.

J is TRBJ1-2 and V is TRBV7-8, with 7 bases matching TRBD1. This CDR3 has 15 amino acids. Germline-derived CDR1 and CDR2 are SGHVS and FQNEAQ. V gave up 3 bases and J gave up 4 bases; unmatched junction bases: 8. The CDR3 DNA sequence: TGTGCCAGCAGCTTGACGAGACAGGGCGGCTATGGCTACACCTTC. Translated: CASSLTRQGGYGYTF.

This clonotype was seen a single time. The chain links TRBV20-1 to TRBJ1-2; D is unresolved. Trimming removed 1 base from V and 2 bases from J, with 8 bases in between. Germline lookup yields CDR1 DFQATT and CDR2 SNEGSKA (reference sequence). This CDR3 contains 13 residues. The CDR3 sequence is CSARGGGNYGYTF. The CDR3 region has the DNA TGCAGTGCTAGAGGAGGAGGAAACTATGGCTACACCTTC.

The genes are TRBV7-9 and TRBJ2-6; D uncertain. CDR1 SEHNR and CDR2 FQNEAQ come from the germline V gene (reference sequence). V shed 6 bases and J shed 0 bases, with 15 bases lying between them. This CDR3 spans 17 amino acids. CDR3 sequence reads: CASRIRTARSGANVLTF. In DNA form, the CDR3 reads TGTGCCAGCAGGATACGTACAGCACGCTCTGGGGCCAACGTCCTGACTTTC.

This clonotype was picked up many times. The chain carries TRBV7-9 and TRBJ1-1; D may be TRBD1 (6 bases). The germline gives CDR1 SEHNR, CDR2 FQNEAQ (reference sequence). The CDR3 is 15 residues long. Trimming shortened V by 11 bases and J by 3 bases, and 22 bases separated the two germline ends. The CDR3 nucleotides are TGTGCCGGATCTAGCCTGACAGGACTTTACACTGAAGCTTTCTTT. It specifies CAGSSLTGLYTEAFF.

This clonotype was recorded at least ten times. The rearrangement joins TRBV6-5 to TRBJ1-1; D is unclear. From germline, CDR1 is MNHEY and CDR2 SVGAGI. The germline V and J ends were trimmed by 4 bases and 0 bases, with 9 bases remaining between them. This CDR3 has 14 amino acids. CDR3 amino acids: CASSFRELNTEAFF. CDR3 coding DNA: TGTGCCAGCAGTTTCCGGGAACTGAACACTGAAGCTTTCTTT.

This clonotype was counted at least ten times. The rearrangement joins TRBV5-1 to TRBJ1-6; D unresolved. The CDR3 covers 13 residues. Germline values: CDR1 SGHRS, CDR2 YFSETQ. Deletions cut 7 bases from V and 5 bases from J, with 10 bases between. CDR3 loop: CASRSDHNSPLHF. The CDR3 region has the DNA TGCGCCAGCCGGTCCGACCATAATTCACCCCTCCACTTT.

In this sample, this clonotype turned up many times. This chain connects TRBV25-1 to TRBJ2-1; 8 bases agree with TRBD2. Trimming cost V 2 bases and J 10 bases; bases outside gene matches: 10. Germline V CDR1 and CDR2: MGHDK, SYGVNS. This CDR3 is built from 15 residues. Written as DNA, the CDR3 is TGTGCCAGCAGTGAAGGTAGTTCCGCTAGCGGGGAGCAGTTCTTC. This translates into CASSEGSSASGEQFF.

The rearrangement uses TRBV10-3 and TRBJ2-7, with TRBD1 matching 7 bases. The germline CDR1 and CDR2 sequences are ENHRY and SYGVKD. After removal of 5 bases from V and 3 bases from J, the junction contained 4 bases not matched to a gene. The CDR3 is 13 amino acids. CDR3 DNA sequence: TGTGCCATCAGTACAGGGGACGACTACGAGCAGTACTTC. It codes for CAISTGDDYEQYF.

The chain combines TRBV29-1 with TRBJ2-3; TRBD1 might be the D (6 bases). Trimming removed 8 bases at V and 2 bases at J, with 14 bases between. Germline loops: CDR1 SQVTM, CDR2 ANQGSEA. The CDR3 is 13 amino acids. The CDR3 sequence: CSNRDIYTDTQYF. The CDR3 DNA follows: TGCAGCAACCGGGACATCTACACAGATACGCAGTATTTT.

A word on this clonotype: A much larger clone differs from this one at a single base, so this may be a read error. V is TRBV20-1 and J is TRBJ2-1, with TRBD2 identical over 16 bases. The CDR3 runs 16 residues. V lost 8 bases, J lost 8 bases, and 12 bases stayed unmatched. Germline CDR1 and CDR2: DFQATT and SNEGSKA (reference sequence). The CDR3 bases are TGCAGTCCTAAAACAGGGACTAGCGGGGGGGCAGATGAGCAGTTCTTC. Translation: CSPKTGTSGGADEQFF.

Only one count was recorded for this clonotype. The CDR3 DNA is TGCGCCAGCAGCACAGGGGTGCTATTCCGCGAGCAGTACTTC. Translating it yields CASSTGVLFREQYF. The rearrangement uses TRBV4-1 and TRBJ2-7, with TRBD1 matching 7 bases. This CDR3 spans 14 amino acids. Trimming took 5 bases from V and 6 from J; bases not matched to a gene: 10. Germline CDR1 reads MGHRA; CDR2 reads YSYEKL.

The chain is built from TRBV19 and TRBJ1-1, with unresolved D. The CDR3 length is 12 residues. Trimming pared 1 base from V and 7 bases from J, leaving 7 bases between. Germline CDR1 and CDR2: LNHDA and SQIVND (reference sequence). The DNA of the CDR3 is TGTGCCAGTAGTATAGGTACGGATGAAGCTTTCTTT. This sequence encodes CASSIGTDEAFF. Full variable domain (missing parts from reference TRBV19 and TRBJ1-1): DGGITQSPKYLFRKEGQNVTLSCEQNLNHDAMYWYRQDPGQGLRLIYYSQIVNDFQKGDIAEGYSVSREKKESFPLTVTSAQKNPTAFYLCASSIGTDEAFFGQGTRLTVV.

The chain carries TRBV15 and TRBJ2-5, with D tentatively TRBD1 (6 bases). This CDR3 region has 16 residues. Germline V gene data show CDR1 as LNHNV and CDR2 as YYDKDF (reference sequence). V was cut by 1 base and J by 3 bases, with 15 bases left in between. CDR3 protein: CATSRGDTGGEETQYF. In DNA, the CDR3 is TGTGCCACCAGCAGAGGGGACACGGGTGGCGAAGAGACCCAGTACTTC.

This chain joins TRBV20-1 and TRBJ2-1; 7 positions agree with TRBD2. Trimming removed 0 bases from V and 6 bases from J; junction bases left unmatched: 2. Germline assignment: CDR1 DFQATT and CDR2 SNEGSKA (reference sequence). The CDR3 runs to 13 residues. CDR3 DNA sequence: TGCAGTGCTAGAGATTTAGCGGGCAATGAGCAGTTCTTC. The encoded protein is CSARDLAGNEQFF.

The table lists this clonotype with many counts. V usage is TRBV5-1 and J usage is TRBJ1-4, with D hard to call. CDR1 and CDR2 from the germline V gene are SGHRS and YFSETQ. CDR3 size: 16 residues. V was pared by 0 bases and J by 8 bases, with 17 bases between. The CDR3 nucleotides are TGCGCCAGCAGCTTGGCGAGCTACAACCCTTCCGAAAAACTGTTTTTT. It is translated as CASSLASYNPSEKLFF.

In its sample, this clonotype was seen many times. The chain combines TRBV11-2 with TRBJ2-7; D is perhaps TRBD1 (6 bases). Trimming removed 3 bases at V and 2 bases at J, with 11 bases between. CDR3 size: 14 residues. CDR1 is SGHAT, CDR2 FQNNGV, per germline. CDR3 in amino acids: CASSFRTETYEQYF. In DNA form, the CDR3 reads TGTGCCAGCAGCTTTAGGACAGAAACCTACGAGCAGTACTTC.

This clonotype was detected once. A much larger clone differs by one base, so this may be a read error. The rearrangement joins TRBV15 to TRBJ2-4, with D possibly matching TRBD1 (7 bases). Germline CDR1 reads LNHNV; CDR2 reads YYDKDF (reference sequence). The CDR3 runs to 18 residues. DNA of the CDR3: TGTGCCACCAGCAGAGTTCGAACAGGGGAGGTGGCCAAAAGCATTCAGTACTTC. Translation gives CATSRVRTGEVAKSIQYF. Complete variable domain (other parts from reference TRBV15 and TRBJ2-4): DAMVIQNPRYQVTQFGKPVTLSCSQTLNHNVMYWYQQKSSQAPKLLFHYYDKDFNNEADTPDNFQSRRPNTSFCFLDIRSPGLGDTAMYLCATSRVRTGEVAKSIQYFGAGTRLSVL.

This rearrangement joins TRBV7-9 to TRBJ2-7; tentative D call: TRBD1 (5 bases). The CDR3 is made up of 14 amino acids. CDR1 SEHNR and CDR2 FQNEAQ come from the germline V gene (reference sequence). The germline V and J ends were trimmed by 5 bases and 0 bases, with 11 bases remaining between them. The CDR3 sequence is CASSLLDSSYEQYF. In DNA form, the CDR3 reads TGTGCCAGCAGCCTCCTAGACAGCTCCTACGAGCAGTACTTC.

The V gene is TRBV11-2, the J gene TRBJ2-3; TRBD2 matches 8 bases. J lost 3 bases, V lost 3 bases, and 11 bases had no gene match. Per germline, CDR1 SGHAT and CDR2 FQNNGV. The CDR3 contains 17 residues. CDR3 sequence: CASSFGVIAGFTDTQYF. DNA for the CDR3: TGTGCCAGCAGCTTCGGTGTGATAGCGGGGTTTACAGATACGCAGTATTTT.

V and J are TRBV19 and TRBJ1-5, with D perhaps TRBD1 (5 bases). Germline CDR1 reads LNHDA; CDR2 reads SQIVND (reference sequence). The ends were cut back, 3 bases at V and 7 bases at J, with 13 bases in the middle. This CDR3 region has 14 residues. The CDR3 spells CASSIGPGKQPQHF. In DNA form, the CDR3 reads TGTGCCAGTAGTATCGGCCCAGGGAAACAGCCCCAGCATTTT.

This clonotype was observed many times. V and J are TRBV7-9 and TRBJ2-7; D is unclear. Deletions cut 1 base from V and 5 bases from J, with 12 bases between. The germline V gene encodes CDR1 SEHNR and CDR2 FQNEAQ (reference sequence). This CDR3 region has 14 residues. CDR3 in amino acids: CASSLVPAFNEQYF. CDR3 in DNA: TGTGCCAGCAGCTTAGTCCCGGCCTTCAACGAGCAGTACTTC.

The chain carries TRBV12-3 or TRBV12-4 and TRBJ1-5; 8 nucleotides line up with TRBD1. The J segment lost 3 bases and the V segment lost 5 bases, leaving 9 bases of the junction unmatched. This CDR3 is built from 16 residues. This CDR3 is CASSPGQGGVNQPQHF. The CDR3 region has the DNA TGTGCCAGCAGTCCCGGACAGGGAGGGGTCAATCAGCCCCAGCATTTT.

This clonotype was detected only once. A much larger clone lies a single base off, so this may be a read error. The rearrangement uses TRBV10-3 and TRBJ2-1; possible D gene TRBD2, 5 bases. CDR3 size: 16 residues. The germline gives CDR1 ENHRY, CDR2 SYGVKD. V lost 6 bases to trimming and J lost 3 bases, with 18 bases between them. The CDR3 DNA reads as TGTGCCATCAGACCCACCGGGATAATGGTCTACAATGAGCAGTTCTTC. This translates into CAIRPTGIMVYNEQFF.

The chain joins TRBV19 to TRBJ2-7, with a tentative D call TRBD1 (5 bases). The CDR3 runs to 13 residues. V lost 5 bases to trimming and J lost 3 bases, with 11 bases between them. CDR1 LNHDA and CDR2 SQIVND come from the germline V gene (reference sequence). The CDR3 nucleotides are TGTGCCAGTAGTGCCTGGACATTCTACGAGCAGTACTTC. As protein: CASSAWTFYEQYF. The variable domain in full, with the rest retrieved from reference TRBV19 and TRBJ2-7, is DGGITQSPKYLFRKEGQNVTLSCEQNLNHDAMYWYRQDPGQGLRLIYYSQIVNDFQKGDIAEGYSVSREKKESFPLTVTSAQKNPTAFYLCASSAWTFYEQYFGPGTRLTVT.

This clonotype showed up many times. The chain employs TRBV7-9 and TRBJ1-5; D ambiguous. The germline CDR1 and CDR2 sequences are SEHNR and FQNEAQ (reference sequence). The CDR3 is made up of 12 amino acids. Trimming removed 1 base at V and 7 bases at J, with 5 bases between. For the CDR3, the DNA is TGTGCCAGCAGCTTAGACCACCAGCCCCAGCATTTT. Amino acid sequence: CASSLDHQPQHF. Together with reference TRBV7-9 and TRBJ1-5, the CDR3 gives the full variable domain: DTGVSQNPRHKITKRGQNVTFRCDPISEHNRLYWYRQTLGQGPEFLTYFQNEAQLEKSRLLSDRFSAERPKGSFSTLEIQRTEQGDSAMYLCASSLDHQPQHFGDGTRLSIL.